This TCR beta chain was found in a study of shared clonotypes between healthy human individuals. Findings and limits, study-wide: Sorted-subset samples were not fully sequenced, rarefaction indicated. Shared across several donors were approximately 5% of the naive CD4 clonotypes.

Only in-frame clones appear in the TCRdb table, and some are missing; sequencing was by immunoSEQ multiplex PCR. Among 1,400,000 or so clones listed, around 98.5% were seen once. Comment on this clone: Its antigen is still unknown.

The CDR3 has 14 amino acids. The V end lost 2 bases, the J end lost 2 bases, and 9 bases lay between the germline ends. Germline V gives CDR1 SGHVS, CDR2 FNYEAQ. The source is a man aged 25-45 years in good health. The specimen sequenced was naive CD4+ T cells sorted from blood. Subset specified: CD45RA+ positively selected. The V gene is TRBV7-6, the J gene TRBJ1-1; the D gene is possibly TRBD1 (5 bases). In DNA, the CDR3 is TGTGCCAGCAGCTTATCGACAGCAAACACTGAAGCTTTCTTT. It yields the protein CASSLSTANTEAFF.